Shown below are 5 T cell receptor beta chains from a single sample sequenced in a study of T cells in women clearing cervical HPV infection. TCRdb's copy holds only in-frame clones and misses some; the assay was immunoSEQ multiplex PCR. Its clone listing holds under 20,000 clones. Sequenced material: blood buffy coat. These receptors were collected from a woman between 18 and 69 years old with a cervical HPV16 infection that either progressed to CIN3+ or cleared (not recorded which).

To note about this clone: Read sequence stops 3 residues before the CDR3 end, and the germline J gene provides the missing end. The chain is built from TRBV18 and TRBJ2-1; 9 nucleotides line up with TRBD1. The CDR3 runs 16 residues. Trimming took 6 bases from V and 8 from J; bases not matched to a gene: 14. Per germline, CDR1 KGHSH and CDR2 LQKENI. The CDR3 spells CASSPASGTGRYEQFF. Partial CDR3 DNA: TGTGCCAGCTCGCCAGCCTCGGGGACAGGGCGTTATGAG.

Notes on this clone: The sequenced fragment ends 3 residues before the CDR3 boundary, so the rest is inferred from the germline J gene. J is TRBJ1-2 and V is TRBV19; D is ambiguous. CDR1 LNHDA and CDR2 SQIVND come from the germline V gene (reference sequence). This CDR3 comprises 12 residues. The sequenced part of the CDR3 DNA is TGTGCCAGTAGTTTGCAGGTCTCTGAC. This codes for CASSLQVSD. The complete CDR3 reads CASSLQVSDYTF.

On this clone: The read is 3 residues too short to cover the CDR3 end, so that end is filled in from the germline J gene. The chain has TRBV7-2 and TRBJ2-5; 9 bases align to TRBD2. Germline-derived CDR1 and CDR2 are SGHTA and FQGNSA. CDR3 length equals 15 residues. The junction had 8 bases not matched to a gene; V was cut back by 4 bases and J by 5 bases. CDR3 protein: CASSSQRGDWETQYF. CDR3 bases read: TGTGCCAGCAGCTCGCAGCGGGGGGATTGGGAGACC.

Partial CDR3 DNA: TGTGCCAGCTCACCACCGGGGGGGGTGAGCTCCTACGAC. This codes for CASSPPGGVSSYD. The whole CDR3 is CASSPPGGVSSYDYTF. The rearrangement links TRBV18 to TRBJ1-2, with a tentative D call TRBD1 (5 bases). The sequenced fragment ends 3 residues before the CDR3 boundary, so the rest is inferred from the germline J gene. Germline V lookup: CDR1 KGHSH, CDR2 LQKENI. The CDR3 spans 16 residues. Filled out from reference TRBV18 and TRBJ1-2, the complete variable domain reads NAGVMQNPRHLVRRRGQEARLRCSPMKGHSHVYWYRQLPEEGLKFMVYLQKENIIDESGMPKERFSAEFPKEGPSILRIQQVVRGDSAAYFCASSPPGGVSSYDYTFGSGTRLTVV.

CDR3 protein: CSATPTTGGPYNEQFF. CDR3 DNA, as far as it was read: TGCAGTGCTACACCAACTACGGGGGGTCCCTACAATGAG. The gene calls are TRBV20-1 and TRBJ2-1, with 7 bases fitting TRBD2. The read stops 3 residues short of the end of the CDR3; the missing end is completed from the germline J gene. Germline V gene lookup returns CDR1 DFQATT and CDR2 SNEGSKA (reference sequence). The CDR3 has 16 amino acids. With 4 bases clipped from V and 2 bases from J, the junction kept 11 bases outside the gene matches.